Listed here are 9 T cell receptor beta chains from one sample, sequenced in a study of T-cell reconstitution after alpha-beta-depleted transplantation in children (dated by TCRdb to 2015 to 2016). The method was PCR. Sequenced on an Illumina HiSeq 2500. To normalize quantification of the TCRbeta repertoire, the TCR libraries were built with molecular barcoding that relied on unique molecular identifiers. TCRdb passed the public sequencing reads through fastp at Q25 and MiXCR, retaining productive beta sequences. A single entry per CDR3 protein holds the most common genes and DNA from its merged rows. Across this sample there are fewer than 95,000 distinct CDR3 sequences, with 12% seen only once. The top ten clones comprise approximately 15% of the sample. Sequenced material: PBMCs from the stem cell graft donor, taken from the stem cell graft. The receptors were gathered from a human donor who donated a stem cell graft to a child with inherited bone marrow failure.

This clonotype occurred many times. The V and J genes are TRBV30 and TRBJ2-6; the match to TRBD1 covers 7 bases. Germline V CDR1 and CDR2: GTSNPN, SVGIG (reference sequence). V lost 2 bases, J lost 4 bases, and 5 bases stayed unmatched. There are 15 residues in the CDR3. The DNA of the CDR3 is TGTGCCTGGAGTAAGGGGGCGCGGGGGGCCAACGTCCTGACTTTC. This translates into CAWSKGARGANVLTF.

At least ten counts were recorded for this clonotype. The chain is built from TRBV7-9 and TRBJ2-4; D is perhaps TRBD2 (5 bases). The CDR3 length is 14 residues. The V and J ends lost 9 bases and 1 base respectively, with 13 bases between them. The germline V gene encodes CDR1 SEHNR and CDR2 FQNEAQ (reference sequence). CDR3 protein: CASQRSGAKNIQYF. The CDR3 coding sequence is TGTGCCAGTCAGAGATCGGGGGCCAAAAACATTCAGTACTTC.

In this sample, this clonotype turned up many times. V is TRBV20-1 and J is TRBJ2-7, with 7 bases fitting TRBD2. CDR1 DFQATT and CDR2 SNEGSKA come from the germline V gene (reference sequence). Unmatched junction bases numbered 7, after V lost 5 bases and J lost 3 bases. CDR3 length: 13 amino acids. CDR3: CSAGLESGYEQYF. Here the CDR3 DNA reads TGCAGTGCTGGACTAGAATCTGGCTACGAGCAGTACTTC.

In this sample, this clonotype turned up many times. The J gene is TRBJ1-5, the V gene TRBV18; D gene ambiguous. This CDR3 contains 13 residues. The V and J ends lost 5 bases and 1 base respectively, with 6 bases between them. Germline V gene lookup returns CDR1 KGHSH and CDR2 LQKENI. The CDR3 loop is CASSTDSNQPQHF. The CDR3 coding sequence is TGTGCCAGCTCAACAGACAGCAATCAGCCCCAGCATTTT.

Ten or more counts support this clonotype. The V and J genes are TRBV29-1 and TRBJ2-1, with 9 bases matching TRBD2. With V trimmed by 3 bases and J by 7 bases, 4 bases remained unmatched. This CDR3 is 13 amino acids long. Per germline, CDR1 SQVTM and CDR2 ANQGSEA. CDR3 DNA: TGCAGCGTTGATCCTAGCGGGATAAATGAGCAGTTCTTC. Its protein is CSVDPSGINEQFF.

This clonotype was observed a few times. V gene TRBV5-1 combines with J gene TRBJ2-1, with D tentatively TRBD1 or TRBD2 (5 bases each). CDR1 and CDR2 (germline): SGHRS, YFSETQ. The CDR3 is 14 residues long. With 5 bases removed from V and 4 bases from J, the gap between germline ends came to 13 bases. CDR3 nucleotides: TGCGCCAGCAGGGAGGATTGGGGGTACAATGAGCAGTTCTTC. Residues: CASREDWGYNEQFF.

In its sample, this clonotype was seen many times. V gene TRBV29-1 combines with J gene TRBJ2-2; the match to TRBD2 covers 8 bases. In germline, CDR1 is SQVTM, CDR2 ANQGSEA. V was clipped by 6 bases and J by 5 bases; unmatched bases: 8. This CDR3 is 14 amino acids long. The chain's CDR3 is CSVLAGFGTGELFF. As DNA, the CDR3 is TGCAGCGTCCTAGCGGGCTTTGGGACCGGGGAGCTGTTTTTT.

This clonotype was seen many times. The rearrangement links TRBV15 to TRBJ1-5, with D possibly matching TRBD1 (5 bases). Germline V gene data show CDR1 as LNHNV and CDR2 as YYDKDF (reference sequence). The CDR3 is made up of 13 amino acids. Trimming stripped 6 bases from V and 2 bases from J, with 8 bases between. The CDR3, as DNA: TGTGCCACCAGGGGAGGGGGCAATCAGCCCCAGCATTTT. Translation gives CATRGGGNQPQHF.

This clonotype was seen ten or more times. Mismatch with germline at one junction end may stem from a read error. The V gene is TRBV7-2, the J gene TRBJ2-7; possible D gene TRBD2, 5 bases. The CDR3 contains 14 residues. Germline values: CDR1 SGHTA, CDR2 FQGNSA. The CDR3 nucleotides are TGCGCCAGCAGCTTGGCGGGCGGGTCCTACGAGCAGTACTTC. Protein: CASSLAGGSYEQYF.